The 28 T cell receptor beta chains below come from one sample, sequenced in a study of blood T cell repertoires in COVID-19. Produced via immunoSEQ multiplex PCR; TCRdb's table is partial and in-frame only. The table includes a few hundred thousand clones, roughly 90% detected once. Sequenced material: PBMCs or T cells enriched from blood (not recorded which). Receptors were obtained from a woman aged 25 to 39 who had recovered from COVID-19.

The CDR3 protein is CASSYLAISYEQYF. The CDR3 nucleotides are TGTGCCAGCAGTTACCTGGCCATCTCCTACGAGCAGTACTTC. This rearrangement joins TRBV28 to TRBJ2-7; D not resolved. V was trimmed by 4 bases and J by 0 bases, leaving 10 bases between them. Looked up from germline, CDR1 is MDHEN and CDR2 is SYDVKM. CDR3 length: 14 residues.

The rearrangement joins TRBV9 to TRBJ1-4, with 7 bases aligning to TRBD1. This CDR3 has 15 amino acids. J lost 7 bases, V lost 3 bases, and 9 bases had no gene match. The germline V gene has CDR1 SGDLS and CDR2 YYNGEE. The CDR3 DNA reads TGTGCCAGCAGCGGTTCCGGGACAGTGAGTGAAAAACTGTTTTTT. Translating gives CASSGSGTVSEKLFF.

The chain links TRBV6-5 to TRBJ1-2; the D is unclear. Germline V CDR1 and CDR2: MNHEY, SVGAGI. This CDR3 is built from 14 residues. The ends were cut back, 2 bases at V and 7 bases at J, with 14 bases in the middle. The CDR3 DNA reads TGTGCCAGCAGTTACCCGGGCCTCCGGGGTGGCTACACCTTC. It specifies CASSYPGLRGGYTF.

The CDR3 loop reads CAIRTGGASNEKLFF. The CDR3 nucleotides are TGTGCCATCAGGACAGGGGGCGCGTCTAATGAAAAACTGTTTTTT. The chain links TRBV10-3 to TRBJ1-4; 10 nucleotides align to TRBD1. V shed 6 bases, J shed 3 bases, and the junction held 4 bases outside the gene matches. This CDR3 is 15 amino acids long. Germline V CDR1 and CDR2: ENHRY, SYGVKD.

The chain combines TRBV19 with TRBJ1-2; TRBD1 agrees at 10 bases. Trimming cost V 3 bases and J 8 bases; bases outside gene matches: 9. The CDR3 loop spans 15 amino acids. The V gene's germline CDR1 is LNHDA and CDR2 SQIVND (reference sequence). CDR3 in DNA: TGTGCCAGTAGTATCACCCCGACAGGGGGCAGAGGCTACACCTTC. Its protein is CASSITPTGGRGYTF.

This clone was picked up a small number of times. The gene calls are TRBV6-4 and TRBJ1-1; D uncertain. CDR3 length: 13 amino acids. The V and J ends lost 5 bases and 4 bases respectively, with 11 bases between them. Looked up from germline, CDR1 is MRHNA and CDR2 is SNTAGT. The CDR3 region is CASSRVRGTEAFF. DNA for the CDR3: TGTGCCAGCAGTCGGGTTCGCGGCACTGAAGCTTTCTTT.

This rearrangement joins TRBV10-3 to TRBJ2-1, with 7 bases aligning to TRBD2. The CDR3 is made up of 14 amino acids. The trim removed 5 bases at V and 5 bases at J, leaving 6 bases unmatched. CDR1 and CDR2 from the germline V gene are ENHRY and SYGVKD. CDR3 in DNA: TGTGCCATCAGTTCTTGGGGGGGTAACAATGAGCAGTTCTTC. It yields the protein CAISSWGGNNEQFF.

The J gene is TRBJ2-1, the V gene TRBV2; D perhaps matches TRBD2 (6 bases). The germline CDR1 and CDR2 sequences are SNHLY and FYNNEI. This CDR3 has 11 residues. V lost 10 bases, J lost 4 bases, and 8 bases lay in between. CDR3 nucleotide sequence: TGTGCCACGGGACTTTACAATGAGCAGTTCTTC. Encoded protein: CATGLYNEQFF.

The CDR3 is CASSQGTGYNSPLHF. In DNA, the CDR3 is TGCGCCAGCAGCCAAGGGACAGGGTATAATTCACCCCTCCACTTT. The rearrangement links TRBV4-1 to TRBJ1-6; 8 nucleotides agree with TRBD1. The CDR3 is made up of 15 amino acids. The germline V gene encodes CDR1 MGHRA and CDR2 YSYEKL. J gave up 4 bases and V 1 base, and 0 bases lay outside the gene matches.

V and J are TRBV5-1 and TRBJ2-3; perhaps TRBD1 as D (5 bases). V lost 7 bases and J lost 0, with 21 bases in between. The CDR3 runs 17 residues. Per the germline V gene, CDR1 is SGHRS and CDR2 is YFSETQ. In nucleotides, the CDR3 is TGCGCCAGCGGGGCCGTGGGTGGGCTCCTGAGCACAGATACGCAGTATTTT. Translation gives CASGAVGGLLSTDTQYF.

This clone appeared once. The chain employs TRBV27 and TRBJ1-1, with a possible D match to TRBD1 (5 bases). Trimming stripped 1 base from V and 4 bases from J, with 13 bases between. Germline CDR1 MNHEY, CDR2 SMNVEV (reference sequence). This CDR3 is built from 15 residues. The CDR3 is CASSLFVGGITEAFF. The CDR3 region has the DNA TGTGCCAGCAGTTTATTCGTCGGGGGGATCACTGAAGCTTTCTTT.

The rearrangement joins TRBV7-9 to TRBJ2-1, with TRBD2 matching over 10 bases. In germline, CDR1 is SEHNR, CDR2 FQNEAQ (reference sequence). The CDR3 is 14 residues long. Trimming at V came to 7 bases and at J to 5 bases, leaving 5 bases not matched to a gene. The CDR3, as DNA: TGTGCCAGCACCGGGACTAGCGAAAACAATGAGCAGTTCTTC. This codes for CASTGTSENNEQFF.

J is TRBJ1-5 and V is TRBV7-3, with no clear D. Between the trimmed V and J ends, which lost 3 bases and 4 bases, there was a span of 7 bases. CDR1 SGHTA and CDR2 FQGTGA come from the germline V gene. The CDR3 extends over 13 amino acids. The CDR3 reads CASSFAMNQPQHF. The CDR3 DNA reads TGTGCCAGCAGCTTTGCGATGAATCAGCCCCAGCATTTT.

This chain uses TRBV30 with TRBJ2-3, with 7 bases aligning to TRBD2. Germline values: CDR1 GTSNPN, CDR2 SVGIG (reference sequence). J lost 5 bases, V lost 3 bases, and 2 bases had no gene match. The CDR3 is 12 residues long. The CDR3 DNA reads TGTGCCTGGAGCCCGGGGGGAGATACGCAGTATTTT. Its protein product is CAWSPGGDTQYF.

This sequence joins TRBV9 and TRBJ2-1; D possibly corresponds to TRBD1 (5 bases). The V end was cut by 3 bases, the J end by 7 bases, with 8 bases between. The germline CDR1 and CDR2 sequences are SGDLS and YYNGEE. The CDR3 is made up of 12 amino acids. CDR3 DNA sequence: TGTGCCAGCAGCGGGACATCGAATGAGCAGTTCTTC. Its translation is CASSGTSNEQFF.

V and J are TRBV7-9 and TRBJ1-1; 7 positions match TRBD1. CDR1 is SEHNR, CDR2 FQNEAQ, per germline (reference sequence). With V trimmed by 5 bases and J by 1 base, 4 bases remained unmatched. This CDR3 spans 14 amino acids. The CDR3 region is CASSVGQRNTEAFF. The CDR3 region has the DNA TGTGCCAGCAGCGTGGGACAGAGGAACACTGAAGCTTTCTTT.

The chain couples TRBV7-8 to TRBJ1-2; tentative D call: TRBD1 (6 bases). CDR1 is SGHVS, CDR2 FQNEAQ, per germline. V lost 4 bases and J 8 bases, leaving 14 bases between the germline ends. The CDR3 length is 13 residues. The CDR3 DNA follows: TGTGCCAGCAGCTCAGGGGTAGGGAGCGGCTACACCTTC. As protein: CASSSGVGSGYTF.

V is TRBV10-3 and J is TRBJ2-2, with 9 bases that match TRBD1. From germline, CDR1 is ENHRY and CDR2 SYGVKD. The CDR3 extends over 14 amino acids. Trimming removed 6 bases from V and 6 bases from J; junction bases left unmatched: 5. The CDR3 sequence is CAISGTGLPGELFF. Written as DNA, the CDR3 is TGTGCCATCAGCGGGACAGGGTTGCCCGGGGAGCTGTTTTTT.

The chain recombines TRBV23-1 with TRBJ1-1; 12 bases are a match to TRBD1. TRBV23-1 belongs to the ORF category, with a function that is uncertain. CDR3 size: 17 residues. The trim removed 2 bases at V and 4 bases at J, leaving 8 bases unmatched. CDR3 nucleotides: TGCGCCAGCAGTCAACTCCGGGACAGGGGGCCCCGCACTGAAGCTTTCTTT. It encodes CASSQLRDRGPRTEAFF.

The V and J genes are TRBV28 and TRBJ2-1, with 14 bases identical to TRBD2. This CDR3 comprises 18 residues. Germline CDR1 and CDR2: MDHEN and SYDVKM. Trimming took 0 bases from V and 7 from J; bases not matched to a gene: 8. CDR3: CASSLWAGGLAGENEQFF. CDR3 coding DNA: TGTGCCAGCAGTTTATGGGCGGGGGGACTAGCGGGAGAAAATGAGCAGTTCTTC.

This chain connects TRBV6-5 to TRBJ2-7; TRBD2 matches 10 bases. Per germline, CDR1 MNHEY and CDR2 SVGAGI. With V trimmed by 6 bases and J by 5 bases, 4 bases remained unmatched. CDR3 size: 13 residues. The CDR3 DNA reads TGTGCCAGCAGGGCTAGCGGGGGCAACGAGCAGTACTTC. Its translation is CASRASGGNEQYF.

The chain uses TRBV6-2 or TRBV6-3 and TRBJ1-2; 7 bases align to TRBD1. The CDR3 extends over 13 amino acids. The germline V gene has CDR1 MNHEY and CDR2 SVGEGT. Trimming at V came to 6 bases and at J to 4 bases, leaving 5 bases not matched to a gene. The CDR3 DNA is TGTGCCAGCAGCCAGGGACAGACCTATGGCTACACCTTC. This codes for CASSQGQTYGYTF.

The J gene is TRBJ2-7, the V gene TRBV29-1, with 9 bases fitting TRBD1. This CDR3 comprises 12 residues. Trimming cost V 4 bases and J 4 bases; bases outside gene matches: 2. Germline lookup yields CDR1 SQVTM and CDR2 ANQGSEA. The CDR3, as DNA: TGCAGCGTTGCACAGGGGGCTTACGAGCAGTACTTC. This translates into CSVAQGAYEQYF.

V gene TRBV6-6 combines with J gene TRBJ2-2; D perhaps matches TRBD2 (5 bases). CDR1 MNHNY and CDR2 SVGAGI come from the germline V gene (reference sequence). The ends were cut back, 6 bases at V and 1 base at J, with 9 bases in the middle. CDR3 length: 14 residues. CDR3 nucleotide sequence: TGTGCCAGCAGACTAGACTTGAACACCGGGGAGCTGTTTTTT. Translated, it gives CASRLDLNTGELFF.

The rearrangement joins TRBV6-5 to TRBJ2-7, with 7 positions matching TRBD1. This CDR3 region has 15 residues. CDR1 is MNHEY, CDR2 SVGAGI, per germline. V shed 2 bases, J shed 2 bases, and the junction held 6 bases outside the gene matches. The CDR3 DNA is TGTGCCAGCAGTTACCAAACGGGACAGACCTACGAGCAGTACTTC. The encoded protein is CASSYQTGQTYEQYF.

This chain joins TRBV5-8 and TRBJ2-1; 8 bases are a match to TRBD1. This CDR3 is 15 amino acids long. The germline V gene has CDR1 SGHTS and CDR2 YDEGEE. After removal of 3 bases from V and 6 bases from J, the junction contained 8 bases not matched to a gene. The CDR3 reads CASSSGQGDGNEQFF. The CDR3 nucleotides read TGTGCCAGCAGCTCCGGACAGGGAGACGGCAATGAGCAGTTCTTC.

The chain links TRBV7-8 to TRBJ2-7; a weak D match, TRBD1 (7 bases). The germline CDR1 and CDR2 sequences are SGHVS and FQNEAQ. The CDR3 length is 14 residues. V lost 3 bases, J lost 1 base, and 10 bases lay in between. In nucleotides, the CDR3 is TGTGCCAGCAGCTTGGGGGGACAGTCCTACGAGCAGTACTTC. Protein sequence: CASSLGGQSYEQYF. Together with reference TRBV7-8 and TRBJ2-7, the CDR3 gives the full variable domain: GAGVSQSPRYKVAKRGQDVALRCDPISGHVSLFWYQQALGQGPEFLTYFQNEAQLDKSGLPSDRFFAERPEGSVSTLKIQRTQQEDSAVYLCASSLGGQSYEQYFGPGTRLTVT.

This clone is a singleton in its sample. The V gene is TRBV5-1, the J gene TRBJ1-1; 8 bases are a match to TRBD1. The ends lost 2 bases at V and 1 base at J; junction bases unmatched: 4. The CDR3 contains 15 residues. The V gene's germline CDR1 is SGHRS and CDR2 YFSETQ. The DNA of the CDR3 is TGCGCCAGCAGCTTTAGACAGGGGCCGAACACTGAAGCTTTCTTT. This codes for CASSFRQGPNTEAFF.